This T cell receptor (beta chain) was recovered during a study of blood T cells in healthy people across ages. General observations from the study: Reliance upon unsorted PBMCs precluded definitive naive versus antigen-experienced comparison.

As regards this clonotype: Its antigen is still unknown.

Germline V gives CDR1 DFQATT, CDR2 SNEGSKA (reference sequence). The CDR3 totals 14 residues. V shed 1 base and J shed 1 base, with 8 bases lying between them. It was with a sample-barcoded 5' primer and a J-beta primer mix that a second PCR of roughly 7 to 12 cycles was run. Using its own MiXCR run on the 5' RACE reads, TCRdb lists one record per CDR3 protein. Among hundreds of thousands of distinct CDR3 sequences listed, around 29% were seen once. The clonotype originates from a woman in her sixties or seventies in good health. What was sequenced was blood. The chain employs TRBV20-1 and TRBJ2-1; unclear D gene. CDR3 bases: TGCAGTGCTAGAGTTACCTATTCCTACAATGAGCAGTTCTTC. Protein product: CSARVTYSYNEQFF.